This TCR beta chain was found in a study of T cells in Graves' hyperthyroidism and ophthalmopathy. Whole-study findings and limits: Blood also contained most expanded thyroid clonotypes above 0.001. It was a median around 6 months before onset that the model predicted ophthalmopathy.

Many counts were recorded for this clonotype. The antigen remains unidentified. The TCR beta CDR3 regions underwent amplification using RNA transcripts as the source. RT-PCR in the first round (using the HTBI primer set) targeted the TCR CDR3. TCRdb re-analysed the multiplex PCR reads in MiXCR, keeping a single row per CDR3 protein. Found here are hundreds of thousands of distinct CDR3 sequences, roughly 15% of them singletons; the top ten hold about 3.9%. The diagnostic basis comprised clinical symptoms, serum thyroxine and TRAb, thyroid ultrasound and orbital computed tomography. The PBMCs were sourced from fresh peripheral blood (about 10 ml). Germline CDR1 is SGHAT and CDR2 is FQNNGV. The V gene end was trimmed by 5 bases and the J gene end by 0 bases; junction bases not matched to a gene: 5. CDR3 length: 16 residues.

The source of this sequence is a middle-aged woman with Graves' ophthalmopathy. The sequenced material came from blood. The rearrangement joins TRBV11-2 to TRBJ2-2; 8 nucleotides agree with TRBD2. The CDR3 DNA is TGTGCCAGCAGCCCCTCACTAGCGGCGAACACCGGGGAGCTGTTTTTT. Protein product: CASSPSLAANTGELFF.